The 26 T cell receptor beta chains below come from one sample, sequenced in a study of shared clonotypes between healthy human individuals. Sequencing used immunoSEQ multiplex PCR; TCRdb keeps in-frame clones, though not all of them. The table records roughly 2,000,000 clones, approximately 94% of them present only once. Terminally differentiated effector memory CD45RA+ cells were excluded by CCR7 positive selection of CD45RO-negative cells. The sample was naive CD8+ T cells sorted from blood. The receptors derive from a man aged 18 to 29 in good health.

The chain's CDR3 is CASSPDRGVYGYTF. CDR3 nucleotide sequence: TGTGCCAGCAGCCCGGACAGGGGCGTCTATGGCTACACCTTC. This chain links TRBV13 with TRBJ1-2, with 9 bases fitting TRBD1. This CDR3 is 14 amino acids long. Germline V lookup: CDR1 PRHDT, CDR2 FYEKMQ (reference sequence). V shed 5 bases, J shed 4 bases, and the junction held 5 bases outside the gene matches.

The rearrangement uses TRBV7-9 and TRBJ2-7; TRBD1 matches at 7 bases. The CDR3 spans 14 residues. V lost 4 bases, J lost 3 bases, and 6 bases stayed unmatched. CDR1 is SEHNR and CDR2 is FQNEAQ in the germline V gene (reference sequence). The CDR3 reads CASSSPDRLYEQYF. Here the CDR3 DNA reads TGTGCCAGCAGCTCGCCGGACAGGCTCTACGAGCAGTACTTC.

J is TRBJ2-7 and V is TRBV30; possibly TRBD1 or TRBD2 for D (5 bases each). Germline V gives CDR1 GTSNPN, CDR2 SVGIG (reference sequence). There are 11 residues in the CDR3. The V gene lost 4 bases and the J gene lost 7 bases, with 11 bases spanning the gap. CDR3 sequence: CAWTQGGEQYF. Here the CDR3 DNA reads TGTGCCTGGACGCAGGGCGGGGAGCAGTACTTC.

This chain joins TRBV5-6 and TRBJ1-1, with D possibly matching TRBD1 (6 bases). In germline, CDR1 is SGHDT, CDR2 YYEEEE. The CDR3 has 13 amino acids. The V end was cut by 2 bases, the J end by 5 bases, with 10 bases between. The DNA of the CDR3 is TGTGCCAGCAGCTTCGGGGGGGCGACTGAAGCTTTCTTT. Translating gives CASSFGGATEAFF. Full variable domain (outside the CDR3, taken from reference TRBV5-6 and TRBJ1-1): DAGVTQSPTHLIKTRGQQVTLRCSPKSGHDTVSWYQQALGQGPQFIFQYYEEEERQRGNFPDRFSGHQFPNYSSELNVNALLLGDSALYLCASSFGGATEAFFGQGTRLTVV.

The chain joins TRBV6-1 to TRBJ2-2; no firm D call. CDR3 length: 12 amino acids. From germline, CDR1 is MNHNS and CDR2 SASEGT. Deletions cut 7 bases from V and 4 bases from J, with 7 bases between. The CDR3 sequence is CASKVFTGELFF. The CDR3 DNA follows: TGTGCCAGCAAGGTATTCACCGGGGAGCTGTTTTTT.

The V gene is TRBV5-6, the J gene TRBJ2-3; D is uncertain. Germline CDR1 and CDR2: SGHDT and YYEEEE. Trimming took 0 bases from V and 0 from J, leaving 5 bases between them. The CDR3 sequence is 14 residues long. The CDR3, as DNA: TGTGCCAGCAGCTTGGTCCTCAGCACAGATACGCAGTATTTT. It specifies CASSLVLSTDTQYF.

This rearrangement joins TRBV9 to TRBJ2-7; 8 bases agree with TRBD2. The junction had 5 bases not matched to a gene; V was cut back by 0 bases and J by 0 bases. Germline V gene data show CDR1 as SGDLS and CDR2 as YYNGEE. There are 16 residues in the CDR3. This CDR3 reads CASSVGVAGSSYEQYF. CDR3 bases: TGTGCCAGCAGCGTAGGGGTAGCGGGGAGCTCCTACGAGCAGTACTTC.

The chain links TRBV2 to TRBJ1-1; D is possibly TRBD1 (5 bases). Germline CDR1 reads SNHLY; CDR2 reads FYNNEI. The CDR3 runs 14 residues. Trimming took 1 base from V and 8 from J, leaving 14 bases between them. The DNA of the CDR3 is TGTGCCAGCAGTGAAGATGCGGGGCTGAGGGAAGCTTTCTTT. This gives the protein CASSEDAGLREAFF.

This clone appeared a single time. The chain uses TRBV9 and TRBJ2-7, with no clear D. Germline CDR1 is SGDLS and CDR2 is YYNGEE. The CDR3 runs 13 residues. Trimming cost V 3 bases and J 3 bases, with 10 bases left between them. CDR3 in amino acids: CASSDLLGYEQYF. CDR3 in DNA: TGTGCCAGCAGCGACCTATTAGGCTACGAGCAGTACTTC.

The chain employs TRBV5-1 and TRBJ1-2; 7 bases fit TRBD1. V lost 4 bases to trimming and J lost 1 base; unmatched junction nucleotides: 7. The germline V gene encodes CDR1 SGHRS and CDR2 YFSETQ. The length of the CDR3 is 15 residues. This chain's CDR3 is CASSLGTDLNYGYTF. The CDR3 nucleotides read TGCGCCAGCAGCCTCGGGACAGACCTTAACTATGGCTACACCTTC.

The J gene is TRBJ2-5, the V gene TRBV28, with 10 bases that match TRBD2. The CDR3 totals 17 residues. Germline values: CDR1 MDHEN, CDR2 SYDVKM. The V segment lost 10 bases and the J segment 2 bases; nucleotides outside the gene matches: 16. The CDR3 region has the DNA TGTGCCACCTTGTCCTTTCCAGCGGGGGGGAATCAAGAGACCCAGTACTTC. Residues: CATLSFPAGGNQETQYF.

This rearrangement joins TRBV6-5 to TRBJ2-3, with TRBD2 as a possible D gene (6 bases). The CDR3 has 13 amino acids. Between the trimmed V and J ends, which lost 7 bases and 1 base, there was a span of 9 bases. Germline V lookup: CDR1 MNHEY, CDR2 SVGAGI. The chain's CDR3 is CASMEGRTDTQYF. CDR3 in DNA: TGTGCCAGCATGGAGGGACGCACAGATACGCAGTATTTT.

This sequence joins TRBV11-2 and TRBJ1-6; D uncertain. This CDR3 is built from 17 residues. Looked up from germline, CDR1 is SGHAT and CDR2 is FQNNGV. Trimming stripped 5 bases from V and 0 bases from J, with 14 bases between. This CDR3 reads CASSISSVSSYNSPLHF. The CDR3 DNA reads TGTGCCAGCAGCATCTCATCGGTGAGCTCCTATAATTCACCCCTCCACTTT.

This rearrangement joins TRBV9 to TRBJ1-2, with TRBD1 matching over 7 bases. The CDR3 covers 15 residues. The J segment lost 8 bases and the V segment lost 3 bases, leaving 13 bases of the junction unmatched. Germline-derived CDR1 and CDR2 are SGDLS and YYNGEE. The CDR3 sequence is CASSGTGGSLLGYTF. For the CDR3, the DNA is TGTGCCAGCAGCGGGACAGGTGGCTCTCTTCTAGGCTACACCTTC.

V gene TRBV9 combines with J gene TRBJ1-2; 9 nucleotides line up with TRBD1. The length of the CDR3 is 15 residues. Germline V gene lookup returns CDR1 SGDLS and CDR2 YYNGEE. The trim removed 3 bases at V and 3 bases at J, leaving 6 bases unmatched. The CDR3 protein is CASSGTGALHYGYTF. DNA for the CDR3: TGTGCCAGCAGCGGGACAGGGGCCCTCCACTATGGCTACACCTTC. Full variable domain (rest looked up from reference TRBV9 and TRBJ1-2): DSGVTQTPKHLITATGQRVTLRCSPRSGDLSVYWYQQSLDQGLQFLIQYYNGEERAKGNILERFSAQQFPDLHSELNLSSLELGDSALYFCASSGTGALHYGYTFGSGTRLTVV.

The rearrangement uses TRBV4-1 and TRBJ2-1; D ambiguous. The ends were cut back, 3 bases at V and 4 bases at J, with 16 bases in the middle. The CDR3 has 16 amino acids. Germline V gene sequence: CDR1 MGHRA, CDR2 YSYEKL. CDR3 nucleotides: TGCGCCAGCAGCCAGATCAGACAAACTGGGTACAATGAGCAGTTCTTC. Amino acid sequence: CASSQIRQTGYNEQFF.

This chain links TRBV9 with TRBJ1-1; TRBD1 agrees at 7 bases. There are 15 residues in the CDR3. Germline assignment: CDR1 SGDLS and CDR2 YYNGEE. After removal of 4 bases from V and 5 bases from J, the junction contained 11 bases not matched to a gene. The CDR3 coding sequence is TGTGCCAGCAGCCAAGGACAGGCGGCAGGGACTGAAGCTTTCTTT. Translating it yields CASSQGQAAGTEAFF.

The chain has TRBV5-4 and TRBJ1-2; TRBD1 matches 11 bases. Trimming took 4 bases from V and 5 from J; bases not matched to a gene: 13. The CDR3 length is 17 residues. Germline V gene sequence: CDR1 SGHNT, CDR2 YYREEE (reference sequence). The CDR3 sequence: CASSDRDRGFLGYGYTF. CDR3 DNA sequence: TGTGCCAGCAGCGACCGGGACAGGGGGTTCCTTGGGTATGGCTACACCTTC.

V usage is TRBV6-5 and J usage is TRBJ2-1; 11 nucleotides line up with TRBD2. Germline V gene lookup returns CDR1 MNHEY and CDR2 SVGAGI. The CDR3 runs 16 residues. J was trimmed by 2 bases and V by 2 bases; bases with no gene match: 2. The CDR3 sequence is CASSYELAGAYNEQFF. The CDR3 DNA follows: TGTGCCAGCAGTTACGAACTAGCGGGAGCCTACAATGAGCAGTTCTTC.

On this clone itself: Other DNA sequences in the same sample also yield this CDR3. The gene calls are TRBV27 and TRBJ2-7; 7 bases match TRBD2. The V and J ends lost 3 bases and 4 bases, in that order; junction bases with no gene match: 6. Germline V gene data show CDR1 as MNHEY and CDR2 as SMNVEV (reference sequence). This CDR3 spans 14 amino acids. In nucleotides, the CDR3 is TGTGCCAGCAGTTTTCGGGGCGGGGGTTACGAGCAGTACTTC. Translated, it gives CASSFRGGGYEQYF.

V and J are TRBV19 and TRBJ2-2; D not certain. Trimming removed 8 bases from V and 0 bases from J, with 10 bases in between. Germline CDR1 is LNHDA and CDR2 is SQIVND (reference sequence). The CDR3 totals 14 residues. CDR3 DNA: TGTGCCAGTTGCGACTCCCCGAACACCGGGGAGCTGTTTTTT. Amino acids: CASCDSPNTGELFF.

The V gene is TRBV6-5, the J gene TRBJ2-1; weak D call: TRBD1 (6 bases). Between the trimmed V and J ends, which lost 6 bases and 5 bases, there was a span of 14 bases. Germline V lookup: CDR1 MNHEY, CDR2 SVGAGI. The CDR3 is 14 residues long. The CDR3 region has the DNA TGTGCCAGCAGCAAACCAGGGGCGGACAATGAGCAGTTCTTC. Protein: CASSKPGADNEQFF.

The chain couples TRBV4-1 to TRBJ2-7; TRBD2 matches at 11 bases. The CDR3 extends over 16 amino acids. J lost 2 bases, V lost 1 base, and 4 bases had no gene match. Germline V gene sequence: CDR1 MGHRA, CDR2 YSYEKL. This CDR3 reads CASSQVISGGAYEQYF. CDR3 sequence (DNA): TGCGCCAGCAGCCAAGTAATTAGCGGGGGGGCCTACGAGCAGTACTTC.

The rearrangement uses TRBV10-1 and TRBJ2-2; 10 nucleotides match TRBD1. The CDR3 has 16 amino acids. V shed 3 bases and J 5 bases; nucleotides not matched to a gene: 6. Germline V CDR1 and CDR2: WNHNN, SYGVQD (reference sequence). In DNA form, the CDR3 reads TGCGCCAGCAGTGACCCCGAGGGACAGGGGACCGGGGAGCTGTTTTTT. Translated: CASSDPEGQGTGELFF.

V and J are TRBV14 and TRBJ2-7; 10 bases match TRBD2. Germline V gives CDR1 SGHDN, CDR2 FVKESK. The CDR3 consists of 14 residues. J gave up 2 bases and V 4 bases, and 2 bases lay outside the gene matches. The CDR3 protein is CASSPGLATYEQYF. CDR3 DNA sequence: TGTGCCAGCAGCCCGGGACTAGCGACCTACGAGCAGTACTTC.

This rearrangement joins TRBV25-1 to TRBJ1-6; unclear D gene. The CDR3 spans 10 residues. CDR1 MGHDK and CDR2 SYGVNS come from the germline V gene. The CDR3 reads CGVYNSPLHF. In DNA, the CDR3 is TGTGGGGTCTATAATTCACCCCTCCACTTT.